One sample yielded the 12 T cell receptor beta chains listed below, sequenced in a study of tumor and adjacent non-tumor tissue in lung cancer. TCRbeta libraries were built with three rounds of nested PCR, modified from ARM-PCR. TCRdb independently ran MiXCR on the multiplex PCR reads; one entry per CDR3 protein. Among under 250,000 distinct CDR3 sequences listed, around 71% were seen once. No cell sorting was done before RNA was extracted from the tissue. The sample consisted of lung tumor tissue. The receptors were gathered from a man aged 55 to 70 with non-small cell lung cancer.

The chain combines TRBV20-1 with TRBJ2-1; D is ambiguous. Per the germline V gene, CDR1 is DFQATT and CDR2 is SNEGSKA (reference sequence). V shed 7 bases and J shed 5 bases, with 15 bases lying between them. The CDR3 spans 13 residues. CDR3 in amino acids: CSVTGTNDNEQFF. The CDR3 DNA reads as TGCAGTGTTACCGGTACTAACGACAATGAGCAGTTCTTC.

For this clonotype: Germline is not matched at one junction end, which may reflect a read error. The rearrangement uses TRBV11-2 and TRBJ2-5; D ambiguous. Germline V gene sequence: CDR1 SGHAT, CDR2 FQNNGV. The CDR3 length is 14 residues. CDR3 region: CASGPATDQETQYF. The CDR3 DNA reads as TGTGCCAGCGGCCCCGCAACGGACCAGGAGACCCAGTACTTC.

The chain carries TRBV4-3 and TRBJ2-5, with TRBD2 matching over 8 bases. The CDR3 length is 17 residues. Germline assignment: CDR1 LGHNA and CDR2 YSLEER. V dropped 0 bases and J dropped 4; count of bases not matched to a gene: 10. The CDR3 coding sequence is TGCGCCAGCAGCCAAGAACCAGCGGGGGACGAGGGAGAGACCCAGTACTTC. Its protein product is CASSQEPAGDEGETQYF.

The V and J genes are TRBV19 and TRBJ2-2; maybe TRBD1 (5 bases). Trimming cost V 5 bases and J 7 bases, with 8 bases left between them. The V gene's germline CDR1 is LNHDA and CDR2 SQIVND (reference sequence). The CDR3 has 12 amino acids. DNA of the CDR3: TGTGCCAGTAGTGGAAGGGGCGGGGAGCTGTTTTTT. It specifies CASSGRGGELFF.

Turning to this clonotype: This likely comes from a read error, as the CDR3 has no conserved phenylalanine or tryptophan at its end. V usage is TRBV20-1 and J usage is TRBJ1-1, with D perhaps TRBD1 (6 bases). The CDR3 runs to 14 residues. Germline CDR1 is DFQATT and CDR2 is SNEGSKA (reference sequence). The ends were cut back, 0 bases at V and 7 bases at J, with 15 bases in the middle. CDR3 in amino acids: CSAREHGQKLEAFL. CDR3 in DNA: TGCAGTGCTAGAGAACACGGACAGAAACTTGAAGCTTTCCTT.

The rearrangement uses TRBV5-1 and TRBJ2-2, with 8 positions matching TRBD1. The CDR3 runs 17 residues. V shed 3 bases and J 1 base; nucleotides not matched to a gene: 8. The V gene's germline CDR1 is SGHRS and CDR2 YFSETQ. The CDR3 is CASSSTVGTGNTGELFF. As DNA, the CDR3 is TGCGCCAGCAGCTCCACTGTCGGGACAGGGAACACCGGGGAGCTGTTTTTT.

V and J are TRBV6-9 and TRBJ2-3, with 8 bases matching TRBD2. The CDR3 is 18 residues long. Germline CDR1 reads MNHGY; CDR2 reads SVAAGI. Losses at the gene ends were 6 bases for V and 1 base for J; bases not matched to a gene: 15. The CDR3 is CASSRIFTAGDCTDTQYF. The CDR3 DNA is TGTGCCAGCAGCCGTATCTTCACAGCGGGAGACTGCACAGATACGCAGTATTTT.

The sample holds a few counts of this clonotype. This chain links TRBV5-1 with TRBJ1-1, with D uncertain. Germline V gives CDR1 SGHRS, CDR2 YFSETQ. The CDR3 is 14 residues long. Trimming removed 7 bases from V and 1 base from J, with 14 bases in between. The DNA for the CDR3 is TGCGCCAGCCGGTCCGGACGGGCGAACACTGAAGCTTTCTTT. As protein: CASRSGRANTEAFF.

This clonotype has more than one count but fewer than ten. CDR3 nucleotide sequence: TGTGCCAGCAGCTTTGGACTAGCGACCACCGGGGAGCTGTTTTTT. Translating gives CASSFGLATTGELFF. The chain uses TRBV5-4 and TRBJ2-2; 9 positions agree with TRBD2. CDR3 length: 15 amino acids. J lost 4 bases, V lost 2 bases, and 3 bases had no gene match. CDR1 and CDR2 (germline): SGHNT, YYREEE (reference sequence).

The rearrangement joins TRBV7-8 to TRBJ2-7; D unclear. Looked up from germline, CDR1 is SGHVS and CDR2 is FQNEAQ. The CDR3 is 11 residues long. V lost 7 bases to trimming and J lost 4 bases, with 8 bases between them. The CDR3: CASMKGYEQYF. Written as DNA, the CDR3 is TGTGCCAGCATGAAGGGTTACGAGCAGTACTTC.

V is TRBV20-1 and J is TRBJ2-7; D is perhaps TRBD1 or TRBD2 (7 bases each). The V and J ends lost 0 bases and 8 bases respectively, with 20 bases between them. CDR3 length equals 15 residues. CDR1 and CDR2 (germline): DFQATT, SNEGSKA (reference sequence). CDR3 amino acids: CSARDVGRGGNKQYF. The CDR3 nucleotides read TGCAGTGCTAGAGATGTGGGCAGGGGGGGTAACAAGCAGTACTTC.

As DNA, the CDR3 is TGCAGTGCTGGGACTAGCGGTGCTATAACCTACGAGCAGTACTTC. Translation: CSAGTSGAITYEQYF. V and J are TRBV20-1 and TRBJ2-7; TRBD2 matches 11 bases. CDR1 DFQATT and CDR2 SNEGSKA come from the germline V gene (reference sequence). This CDR3 comprises 15 residues. J lost 2 bases, V lost 5 bases, and 8 bases had no gene match.